Following are 9 T cell receptor beta chains from one sample sequenced in a study of blood T cell repertoires in COVID-19. Assay used: immunoSEQ multiplex PCR; TCRdb lists only in-frame clones, some missing. The sample has 250,000 or so clones; 88% are singletons. Sequenced sample: peripheral blood. Receptors were obtained from a man older than 75 with acute or convalescent COVID-19.

This chain links TRBV9 with TRBJ2-3; TRBD2 matches at 11 bases. After removal of 4 bases from V and 7 bases from J, the junction contained 8 bases not matched to a gene. Germline CDR1 reads SGDLS; CDR2 reads YYNGEE. The CDR3 consists of 15 residues. CDR3 coding DNA: TGTGCCAGCAGCCCTAGCGGGGGGCCCTCTCATACGCAGTATTTT. It yields the protein CASSPSGGPSHTQYF.

V usage is TRBV19 and J usage is TRBJ2-1, with TRBD2 matching 10 bases. With 8 bases clipped from V and 1 base from J, the junction kept 2 bases outside the gene matches. This CDR3 contains 14 residues. Germline CDR1 is LNHDA and CDR2 is SQIVND (reference sequence). The CDR3 DNA is TGTGCCAGTCGGACTAGCGGTTCCTACAATGAGCAGTTCTTC. It yields the protein CASRTSGSYNEQFF.

The J gene is TRBJ2-7, the V gene TRBV7-9; D is undetermined. Germline V gives CDR1 SEHNR, CDR2 FQNEAQ (reference sequence). Trimming removed 5 bases from V and 2 bases from J, with 16 bases in between. CDR3 length: 15 amino acids. The CDR3 reads CASSAYGELPYEQYF. CDR3 in DNA: TGTGCCAGCAGCGCCTACGGAGAACTTCCCTACGAGCAGTACTTC.

CDR3 sequence: CASSEPGQGEKLFF. The CDR3 bases are TGTGCCAGCAGCGAACCGGGACAGGGCGAAAAACTGTTTTTT. V and J are TRBV2 and TRBJ1-4, with 9 bases matching TRBD1. The V gene's germline CDR1 is SNHLY and CDR2 FYNNEI. Unmatched junction bases numbered 7, after V lost 6 bases and J lost 8 bases. This CDR3 has 14 residues.

The chain uses TRBV6-5 and TRBJ1-3, with a tentative D call TRBD1 (5 bases). This CDR3 is 15 amino acids long. CDR1 and CDR2 from the germline V gene are MNHEY and SVGAGI. Trimming took 6 bases from V and 0 from J, leaving 12 bases between them. CDR3 sequence (DNA): TGTGCCAGCAGCCTACGGGGGAGCTCTGGAAACACCATATATTTT. Translation gives CASSLRGSSGNTIYF.

The chain recombines TRBV5-1 with TRBJ2-3; 13 positions match TRBD2. Losses at the gene ends were 4 bases for V and 2 bases for J; bases not matched to a gene: 7. The CDR3 runs 17 residues. Germline V gene sequence: CDR1 SGHRS, CDR2 YFSETQ. The CDR3 loop is CASSTRLAGGLTDTQYF. In DNA, the CDR3 is TGCGCCAGCAGCACGCGACTAGCGGGGGGCCTCACAGATACGCAGTATTTT.

The gene calls are TRBV9 and TRBJ2-5, with D perhaps TRBD1 (5 bases). The germline V gene encodes CDR1 SGDLS and CDR2 YYNGEE. The CDR3 runs to 12 residues. V lost 0 bases, J lost 5 bases, and 5 bases lay in between. The CDR3 protein is CASSVEGETQYF. The CDR3 region has the DNA TGTGCCAGCAGCGTAGAGGGGGAGACCCAGTACTTC. Full variable domain (remainder filled in from reference TRBV9 and TRBJ2-5): DSGVTQTPKHLITATGQRVTLRCSPRSGDLSVYWYQQSLDQGLQFLIQYYNGEERAKGNILERFSAQQFPDLHSELNLSSLELGDSALYFCASSVEGETQYFGPGTRLLVL.

This clone has only one observation. This chain joins TRBV6-1 and TRBJ2-1; D is uncertain. Germline-derived CDR1 and CDR2 are MNHNS and SASEGT. Trimming cost V 2 bases and J 2 bases, with 7 bases left between them. This CDR3 has 14 amino acids. CDR3 region: CASSEYSPYNEQFF. In DNA form, the CDR3 reads TGTGCCAGCAGTGAATACTCGCCCTACAATGAGCAGTTCTTC.

The chain's CDR3 is CASSQARTSGNTIYF. The CDR3 nucleotides read TGTGCCAGTAGCCAGGCTCGCACCTCTGGAAACACCATATATTTT. The chain joins TRBV19 to TRBJ1-3; D not resolved. Germline CDR1 LNHDA, CDR2 SQIVND (reference sequence). This CDR3 region has 15 residues. V was cut by 6 bases and J by 0 bases, with 12 bases left in between.